This T cell receptor (beta chain) was sequenced in a study of cytotoxic CD8 clonotypes in ibrutinib-treated CLL. Whole-study results and caveats: Sustained-remission and progressing patients were not sampled at matched times. Baseline levels of clonality went above those of age-matched healthy donors and moved with circulating CD8+ T-cell counts.

This clone was recorded only once. Its antigen is unknown. Assay used: immunoSEQ multiplex PCR; TCRdb lists only in-frame clones, some missing. In the table there are approximately 210,000 clones, 72% of which are singletons. The material was PBMCs, obtained after 24 months of ibrutinib treatment. The TCR was taken from a human donor with chronic lymphocytic leukemia.

CDR3 in DNA: TGTGCCAGCAGCCCCGAACCGGGACAGCGCTCCTACGAGCAGTACTTC. Its translation: CASSPEPGQRSYEQYF. The V gene is TRBV5-6, the J gene TRBJ2-7; 7 bases align to TRBD1. Germline V gene sequence: CDR1 SGHDT, CDR2 YYEEEE. CDR3 length: 16 residues. J lost 0 bases, V lost 4 bases, and 10 bases had no gene match.